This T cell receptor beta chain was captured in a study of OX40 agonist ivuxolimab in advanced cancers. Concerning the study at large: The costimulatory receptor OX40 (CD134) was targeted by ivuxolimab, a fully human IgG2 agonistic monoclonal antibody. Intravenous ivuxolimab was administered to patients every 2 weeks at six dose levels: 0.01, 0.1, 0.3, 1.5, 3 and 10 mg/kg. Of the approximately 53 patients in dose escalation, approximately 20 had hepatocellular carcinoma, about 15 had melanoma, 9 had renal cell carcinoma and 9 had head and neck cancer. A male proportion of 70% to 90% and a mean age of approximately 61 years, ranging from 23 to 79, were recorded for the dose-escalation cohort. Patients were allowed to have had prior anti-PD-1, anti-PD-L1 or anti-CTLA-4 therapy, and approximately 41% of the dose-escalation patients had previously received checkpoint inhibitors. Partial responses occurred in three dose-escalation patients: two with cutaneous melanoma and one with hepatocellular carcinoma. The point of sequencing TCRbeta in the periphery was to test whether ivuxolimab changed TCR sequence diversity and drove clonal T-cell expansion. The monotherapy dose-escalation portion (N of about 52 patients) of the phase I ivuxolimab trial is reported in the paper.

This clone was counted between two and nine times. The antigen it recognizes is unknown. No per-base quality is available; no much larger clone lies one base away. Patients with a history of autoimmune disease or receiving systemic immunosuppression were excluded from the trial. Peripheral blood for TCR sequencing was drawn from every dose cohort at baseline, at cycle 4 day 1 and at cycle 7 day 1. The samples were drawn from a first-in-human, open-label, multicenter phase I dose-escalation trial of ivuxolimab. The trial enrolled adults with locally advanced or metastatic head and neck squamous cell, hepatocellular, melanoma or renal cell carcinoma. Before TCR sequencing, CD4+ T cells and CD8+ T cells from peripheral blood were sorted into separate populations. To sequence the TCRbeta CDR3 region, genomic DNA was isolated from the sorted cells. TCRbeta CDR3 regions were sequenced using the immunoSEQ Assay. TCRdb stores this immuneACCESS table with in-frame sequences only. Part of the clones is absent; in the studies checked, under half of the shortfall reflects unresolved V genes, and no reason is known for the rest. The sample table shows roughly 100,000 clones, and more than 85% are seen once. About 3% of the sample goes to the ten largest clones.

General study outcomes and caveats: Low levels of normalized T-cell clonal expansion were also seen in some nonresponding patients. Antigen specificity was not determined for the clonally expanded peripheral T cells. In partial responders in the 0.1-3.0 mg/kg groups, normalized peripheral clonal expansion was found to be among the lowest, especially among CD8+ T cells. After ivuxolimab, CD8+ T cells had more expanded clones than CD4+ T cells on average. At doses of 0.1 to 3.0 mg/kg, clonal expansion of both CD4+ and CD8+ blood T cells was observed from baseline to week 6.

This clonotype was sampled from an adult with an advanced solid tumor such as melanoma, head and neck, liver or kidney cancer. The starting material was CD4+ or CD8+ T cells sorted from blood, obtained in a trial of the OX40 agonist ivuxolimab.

The sequence in DNA is TGTGCCAGCAGTTACTCGACCCGCGGATACTACAATGAGCAGTTCTTC. Its protein product is CASSYSTRGYYNEQFF. The V gene is TRBV6-6 and the J gene is TRBJ2-1, with the D gene uncertain. V and J are truncated by 0 bases and 3 bases respectively, leaving an intervening sequence of 12 bases. Reading from cysteine to phenylalanine, the CDR3 counts 16 amino acids. Only the CDR3 part of the read is kept: 48 bases, read in frame from the first base. Sequences MNHNY (CDR1) and SVGAGI (CDR2) are obtained from the germline V gene (reference sequence).